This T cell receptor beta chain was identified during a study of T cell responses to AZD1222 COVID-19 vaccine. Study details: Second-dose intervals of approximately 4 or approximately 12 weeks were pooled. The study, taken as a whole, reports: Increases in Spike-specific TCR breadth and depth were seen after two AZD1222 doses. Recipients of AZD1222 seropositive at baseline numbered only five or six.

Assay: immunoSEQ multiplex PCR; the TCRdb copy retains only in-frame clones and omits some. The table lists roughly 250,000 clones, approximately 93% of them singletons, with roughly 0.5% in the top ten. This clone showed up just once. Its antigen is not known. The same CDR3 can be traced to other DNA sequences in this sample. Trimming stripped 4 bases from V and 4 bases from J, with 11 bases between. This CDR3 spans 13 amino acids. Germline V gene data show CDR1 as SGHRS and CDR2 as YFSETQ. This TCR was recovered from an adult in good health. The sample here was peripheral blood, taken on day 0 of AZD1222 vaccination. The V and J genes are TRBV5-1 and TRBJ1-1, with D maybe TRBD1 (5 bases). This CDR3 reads CASSRDGGTEAFF. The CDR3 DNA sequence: TGCGCCAGCAGCCGTGATGGGGGCACTGAAGCTTTCTTT.